This T cell receptor beta chain was identified during a study of cytomegalovirus exposure and HLA in healthy donors. The CDR3 totals 14 residues. From germline, CDR1 is SGHKS and CDR2 YYEKEE (reference sequence). V was clipped by 0 bases and J by 0 bases, with 5 bases between them. Comments on this clone: Antigen: not known.

13 Jbeta primers and 60 Vbeta primers were used for the PCR. TCRdb's copy holds only in-frame clones and misses some; the assay was immunoSEQ multiplex PCR. Of approximately 160,000 clones in the sample, 84% were seen once. Overall study results and limits: Among TCR beta chains, those listed as cytomegalovirus-associated numbered approximately 150. In a later analysis, CMV-associated beta chains were mostly HLA-associated, it appeared.

Material for sequencing was PBMCs. The clonotype was recovered from a girl aged 5-17 years in good health and CMV-seropositive. The chain joins TRBV5-5 to TRBJ2-3; the D gene is possibly TRBD2 (5 bases). As DNA, the CDR3 is TGTGCCAGCAGCTTGGAGCGGAGCACAGATACGCAGTATTTT. Its translation is CASSLERSTDTQYF.